This entry is about one T cell receptor beta chain. As yet, its antigen is unknown. This sample is drawn from a study of identical twins. J lost 2 bases, V lost 0 bases, and 13 bases had no gene match. Per the germline V gene, CDR1 is MNHEY and CDR2 is SVGEGT. The CDR3 sequence is 18 residues long. Overall study findings and caveats: Within twin pairs, the out-of-frame alpha sequences they shared showed excess low generation probability. In zero-insertion analyses, partial confounding could arise from invariant MAIT and iNKT cells. Cross-sectional statistics underpinned the conclusions; the same donors were not followed.

Unique molecular identifiers were present on the cDNA, and a universal primer site came from template switching. One entry per CDR3 protein, called by TCRdb with MiXCR from the 5' RACE reads. The data contain about 430,000 distinct CDR3 sequences, around 18% of them singletons. The genes are TRBV6-2 or TRBV6-3 and TRBJ2-7; 7 bases agree with TRBD2. This clonotype originated in a middle-aged man in good health. Sample: naive T cells sorted from blood. The CDR3: CASSYSPSGATSPYEQYF. CDR3 coding DNA: TGTGCCAGCAGTTACTCGCCTAGCGGAGCAACTTCCCCCTACGAGCAGTACTTC.